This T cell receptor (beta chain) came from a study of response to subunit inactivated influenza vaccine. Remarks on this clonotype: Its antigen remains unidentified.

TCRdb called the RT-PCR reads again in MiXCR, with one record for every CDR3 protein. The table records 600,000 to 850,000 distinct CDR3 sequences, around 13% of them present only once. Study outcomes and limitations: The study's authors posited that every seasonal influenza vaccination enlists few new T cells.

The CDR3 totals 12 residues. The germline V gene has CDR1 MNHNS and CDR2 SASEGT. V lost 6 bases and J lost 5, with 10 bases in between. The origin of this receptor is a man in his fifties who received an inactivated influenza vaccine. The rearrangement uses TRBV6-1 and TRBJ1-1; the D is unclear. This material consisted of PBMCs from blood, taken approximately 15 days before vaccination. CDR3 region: CASSPTTTEAFF. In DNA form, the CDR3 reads TGTGCCAGCAGCCCGACGACGACTGAAGCTTTCTTT.